These 21 T cell receptor beta chains originate from one sample sequenced in a study of beta chain features in type 1 diabetes. Broader study findings: Moderate yet significant TCRB CDR3 shortening was seen in Type 1 diabetes patients in all four CD4+ subsets.

The entirety of the isolated RNA underwent reverse transcription, so expressed TCRB transcripts were sequenced. Using immunoSEQ multiplex PCR, the repertoire was profiled, and TCRdb retains in-frame clones only, with some absent. The repertoire holds 640,000 or so clones, with roughly an eighth as singletons. No antigen has been assigned to these receptors. What was sequenced was naive CD4+ T cells from blood. Every receptor here comes from a young man with type 1 diabetes.

This clone was counted a few times. This chain connects TRBV25-1 to TRBJ2-1, with 7 nucleotides matching TRBD1. This CDR3 has 14 amino acids. Germline loops: CDR1 MGHDK, CDR2 SYGVNS. Trimming at V came to 2 bases and at J to 4 bases, leaving 2 bases not matched to a gene. CDR3 region: CASSEPGQYNEQFF. CDR3 sequence (DNA): TGTGCCAGCAGTGAACCGGGACAGTACAATGAGCAGTTCTTC. Together with reference TRBV25-1 and TRBJ2-1, the CDR3 gives the full variable domain: EADIYQTPRYLVIGTGKKITLECSQTMGHDKMYWYQQDPGMELHLIHYSYGVNSTEKGDLSSESTVSRIRTEHFPLTLESARPSHTSQYLCASSEPGQYNEQFFGPGTRLTVL.

This chain uses TRBV4-1 with TRBJ2-5; D might be TRBD2 (6 bases). Trimming left V 0 bases short and J 4 bases short, with 12 bases between. Germline values: CDR1 MGHRA, CDR2 YSYEKL. The CDR3 contains 15 residues. The CDR3 DNA reads as TGCGCCAGCAGCCAAGAGGAGACTAGAGGAGAGACCCAGTACTTC. Protein product: CASSQEETRGETQYF.

Here the CDR3 DNA reads TGTGCCAGTACCGGACAGGGGGCTGGCGGCTACACCTTC. It translates to CASTGQGAGGYTF. The chain has TRBV19 and TRBJ1-2; 11 bases align to TRBD1. CDR3 size: 13 residues. The trim removed 7 bases at V and 8 bases at J, leaving 6 bases unmatched. Per germline, CDR1 LNHDA and CDR2 SQIVND (reference sequence). Full variable domain (outside the CDR3, taken from reference TRBV19 and TRBJ1-2): DGGITQSPKYLFRKEGQNVTLSCEQNLNHDAMYWYRQDPGQGLRLIYYSQIVNDFQKGDIAEGYSVSREKKESFPLTVTSAQKNPTAFYLCASTGQGAGGYTFGSGTRLTVV.

The rearrangement links TRBV18 to TRBJ2-1; TRBD2 matches 8 bases. The CDR3 consists of 20 residues. CDR1 and CDR2 from the germline V gene are KGHSH and LQKENI. V was pared by 2 bases and J by 0 bases, with 15 bases of the junction left unmatched. The CDR3 region has the DNA TGTGCCAGCTCACCAGCGACGGGAGCGGGGGAGGCGAGCTCCTACAATGAGCAGTTCTTC. Residues: CASSPATGAGEASSYNEQFF.

This clone was observed a handful of times. The V gene is TRBV5-1, the J gene TRBJ2-3; no firm D call. Looked up from germline, CDR1 is SGHRS and CDR2 is YFSETQ. The CDR3 loop spans 14 amino acids. V was shortened by 1 base and J by 2 bases, with 8 bases between the two germline ends. The CDR3 DNA follows: TGCGCCAGCAGCTTGCTCCAGGCCACAGATACGCAGTATTTT. Its translation: CASSLLQATDTQYF. Full variable domain (remainder filled in from reference TRBV5-1 and TRBJ2-3): KAGVTQTPRYLIKTRGQQVTLSCSPISGHRSVSWYQQTPGQGLQFLFEYFSETQRNKGNFPGRFSGRQFSNSRSEMNVSTLELGDSALYLCASSLLQATDTQYFGPGTRLTVL.

This clone was detected a few times. The chain employs TRBV28 and TRBJ1-5; D is ambiguous. Deletions cut 3 bases from V and 7 bases from J, with 4 bases between. The CDR3 contains 11 residues. Looked up from germline, CDR1 is MDHEN and CDR2 is SYDVKM. In nucleotides, the CDR3 is TGTGCCAGCAGTTTTAAACAGCCCCAGCATTTT. It encodes CASSFKQPQHF.

This clone was seen only a few times. The chain is built from TRBV9 and TRBJ2-4; D unclear. Trimming removed 0 bases at V and 5 bases at J, with 9 bases between. Germline loops: CDR1 SGDLS, CDR2 YYNGEE. This CDR3 contains 14 residues. The CDR3 coding sequence is TGTGCCAGCAGCGTAGGTAACAGTGAAAACATTCAGTACTTC. Translated: CASSVGNSENIQYF.

The chain combines TRBV7-2 with TRBJ1-3, with unresolved D. V was cut by 3 bases and J by 0 bases, with 9 bases left in between. The CDR3 has 15 amino acids. Per germline, CDR1 SGHTA and CDR2 FQGNSA. The CDR3 region has the DNA TGTGCCAGCAGCTTGAGGCAGATCTCTGGAAACACCATATATTTT. It codes for CASSLRQISGNTIYF.

This clone was seen a handful of times. The chain is built from TRBV5-4 and TRBJ2-7; TRBD2 agrees at 8 bases. This CDR3 region has 13 residues. The V gene end was trimmed by 2 bases and the J gene end by 6 bases; junction bases not matched to a gene: 4. Germline assignment: CDR1 SGHNT and CDR2 YYREEE (reference sequence). The CDR3 DNA reads as TGTGCCAGCAGCTTAGCGGGGGTGGGCGAGCAGTACTTC. It yields the protein CASSLAGVGEQYF. Variable domain in full (rest from reference TRBV5-4 and TRBJ2-7): ETGVTQSPTHLIKTRGQQVTLRCSSQSGHNTVSWYQQALGQGPQFIFQYYREEENGRGNFPPRFSGLQFPNYSSELNVNALELDDSALYLCASSLAGVGEQYFGPGTRLTVT.

This clone was observed a few times. The chain carries TRBV29-1 and TRBJ2-1; D ambiguous. Germline V CDR1 and CDR2: SQVTM, ANQGSEA. Trimming took 7 bases from V and 5 from J, leaving 12 bases between them. The CDR3 has 12 residues. In nucleotides, the CDR3 is TGCAGCGCCGGCCTTGGGGACAATGAGCAGTTCTTC. It is translated as CSAGLGDNEQFF.

This chain uses TRBV14 with TRBJ2-6, with D perhaps TRBD1 or TRBD2 (6 bases each). The CDR3 contains 17 residues. V lost 4 bases, J lost 0 bases, and 13 bases lay in between. Germline V gene lookup returns CDR1 SGHDN and CDR2 FVKESK. In DNA form, the CDR3 reads TGTGCCAGCAGCCGAGGGGGGCTCCTCTCTGGGGCCAACGTCCTGACTTTC. It is translated as CASSRGGLLSGANVLTF.

CDR3 loop: CASSPQGGAGELFF. CDR3 DNA sequence: TGTGCCAGCAGCCCACAAGGAGGGGCCGGGGAGCTGTTTTTT. The V gene is TRBV11-2, the J gene TRBJ2-2; possibly TRBD2 for D (6 bases). V lost 5 bases to trimming and J lost 6 bases, with 13 bases between them. The CDR3 spans 14 residues. Germline loops: CDR1 SGHAT, CDR2 FQNNGV.

This clone was seen more than once but under ten times. This chain's CDR3 is CASSPTSSGTQYF. In DNA form, the CDR3 reads TGTGCCAGCAGCCCAACTAGCTCCGGGACCCAGTACTTC. The chain carries TRBV6-1 and TRBJ2-5, with D perhaps TRBD2 (6 bases). V was cut by 6 bases and J by 7 bases, with 15 bases left in between. The CDR3 extends over 13 amino acids. Germline V CDR1 and CDR2: MNHNS, SASEGT.

The genes are TRBV2 and TRBJ2-7; D is uncertain. The CDR3 loop spans 13 amino acids. The V end lost 0 bases, the J end lost 2 bases, and 5 bases lay between the germline ends. Germline assignment: CDR1 SNHLY and CDR2 FYNNEI. In nucleotides, the CDR3 is TGTGCCAGCAGTGAAGCCAGGACCTACGAGCAGTACTTC. This codes for CASSEARTYEQYF.

This clone was recorded a few times. V and J are TRBV5-1 and TRBJ1-1; D might be TRBD1 (5 bases). This CDR3 contains 14 residues. V was shortened by 0 bases and J by 6 bases, with 12 bases between the two germline ends. Per germline, CDR1 SGHRS and CDR2 YFSETQ. CDR3 in DNA: TGCGCCAGCAGCTTGGGGCAATCGGGGGCTGAAGCTTTCTTT. Translated, it gives CASSLGQSGAEAFF. The full variable domain, in which reference TRBV5-1 and TRBJ1-1 provide the parts outside the CDR3, is KAGVTQTPRYLIKTRGQQVTLSCSPISGHRSVSWYQQTPGQGLQFLFEYFSETQRNKGNFPGRFSGRQFSNSRSEMNVSTLELGDSALYLCASSLGQSGAEAFFGQGTRLTVV.

This clone was seen a single time. This chain links TRBV4-1 with TRBJ1-6; D is unresolved. Germline CDR1 is MGHRA and CDR2 is YSYEKL. V lost 2 bases and J 9 bases, leaving 14 bases between the germline ends. CDR3 size: 15 residues. The CDR3 sequence is CASSQIHFGVSPLHF. The CDR3 DNA is TGCGCCAGCAGCCAAATACATTTCGGGGTTTCACCCCTCCACTTT.

The V call is TRBV7-3, the J call TRBJ1-2; D remains ambiguous. CDR1 is SGHTA, CDR2 FQGTGA, per germline. V lost 5 bases to trimming and J lost 2 bases, with 9 bases between them. CDR3 length: 13 amino acids. CDR3 region: CASSPEPNYGYTF. The CDR3 coding sequence is TGTGCCAGCAGCCCTGAACCAAACTATGGCTACACCTTC.

This clone has only a few counts. The genes are TRBV7-9 and TRBJ1-1, with 9 bases that match TRBD1. This CDR3 is built from 12 residues. The V segment lost 5 bases and the J segment 10 bases; nucleotides outside the gene matches: 5. Per germline, CDR1 SEHNR and CDR2 FQNEAQ (reference sequence). The CDR3 loop is CASSGQGRGAFF. In nucleotides, the CDR3 is TGTGCCAGCAGCGGACAGGGGCGAGGAGCTTTCTTT.

This clone was picked up a small number of times. The rearrangement uses TRBV6-1 and TRBJ2-7; possibly TRBD1 for D (6 bases). This CDR3 comprises 14 residues. Trimming left V 7 bases short and J 0 bases short, with 13 bases between. Looked up from germline, CDR1 is MNHNS and CDR2 is SASEGT. Here the CDR3 reads CASKEDRVSYEQYF. The CDR3 DNA follows: TGTGCCAGCAAGGAGGACAGAGTCTCCTACGAGCAGTACTTC.

This sequence joins TRBV5-1 and TRBJ2-5; D perhaps matches TRBD1 (6 bases). The CDR3 covers 15 residues. The germline V gene has CDR1 SGHRS and CDR2 YFSETQ. Trimming left V 7 bases short and J 4 bases short, with 20 bases between. CDR3 DNA: TGCGCCAGCTCCCTACCCACAGGGACCCTAGAGACCCAGTACTTC. Translating it yields CASSLPTGTLETQYF.

The chain employs TRBV30 and TRBJ2-2, with 9 nucleotides matching TRBD2. V shed 7 bases, J shed 0 bases, and the junction held 9 bases outside the gene matches. The germline V gene encodes CDR1 GTSNPN and CDR2 SVGIG (reference sequence). This CDR3 contains 16 residues. The CDR3 DNA sequence: TGTGCCTCGAGGCTACTAGCGGGCGCGAACACCGGGGAGCTGTTTTTT. It is translated as CASRLLAGANTGELFF.